The clone carrying this T cell receptor (beta chain) is medium-sized. Antigen unknown. The data were obtained in a study of cytomegalovirus exposure and HLA in healthy donors. Study-wide points: Fewer N-insertions than the roughly 670-donor mean were reportedly shown by an Asian-associated ancestry cluster in a later analysis.

Trimming pared 1 base from V and 7 bases from J, leaving 10 bases between. CDR3 length equals 13 residues. From germline, CDR1 is SEHNR and CDR2 FQNEAQ (reference sequence). PCR was performed using 60 Vbeta and 13 Jbeta primers. Only in-frame clones appear in the TCRdb table, and some are missing; sequencing was by immunoSEQ multiplex PCR. The sample comprises 130,000 or so clones, about 75% of which are singletons, and 2.9% rests with the top ten. Unrecorded immune exposures were likely, despite nominal health at sampling. The material sequenced was PBMCs. The sequence was obtained from a woman aged 40 to 50 in good health and CMV-seropositive. The V call is TRBV7-9, the J call TRBJ1-2; D is undetermined. CDR3 sequence: CASSLDFVAGYTF. The DNA of the CDR3 is TGTGCCAGCAGCTTAGATTTCGTGGCTGGCTACACCTTC.